This T cell receptor beta chain was retrieved from a study of T-cell memory formation after mild COVID-19. Whole-study context: Clusters of TCRs were largely donor specific. General study findings and limits: Whereas later expanders leaned CD4+, clones contracting day 15 to 85 showed a balanced CD4/CD8 makeup. Confirmation of SARS-CoV-2 specificity was lacking for second-wave clones peaking day 37. Contracting clones localized mainly to CM and EM when CD4+ and mainly to EMRA when CD8+.

Germline assignment: CDR1 MGHRA and CDR2 YSYEKL. The length of the CDR3 is 17 residues. V dropped 0 bases and J dropped 4; count of bases not matched to a gene: 8. This clonotype was observed a few times. The antigen remains undetermined. Via MiXCR, TCRdb re-called the 5' RACE reads, giving one row per CDR3 protein. The sample comprises hundreds of thousands of distinct CDR3 sequences, roughly 20% of which are singletons, and 7.5% to 9.5% rests with the top ten. This receptor was obtained from an adult woman who had mild COVID-19 (a few samples of this study predate the infection). Cell type and time point are not known. The genes are TRBV4-1 and TRBJ2-3; 9 bases fit TRBD2. The sequencing sample was made of PBMCs or a T cell subset sorted from them (not recorded which). The DNA for the CDR3 is TGCGCCAGCAGCCAAGAGATGCCTAGCGGGGAATCAGATACGCAGTATTTT. It encodes CASSQEMPSGESDTQYF.